This T cell receptor beta chain was sequenced in a study of blood T cell repertoires in COVID-19. Study as a whole: Acute and convalescent COVID-19 samples came from the United States, Italy and Spain. Sources were T cells, B-cell-depleted T cells, or PBMCs; the material itself was cDNA or gDNA.

Here immunoSEQ multiplex PCR was the method, and the copy in TCRdb shows in-frame clones only, minus some. The sample shows about 430,000 clones, more than 80% of them seen only once. This CDR3 has 15 amino acids. Looked up from germline, CDR1 is SGHVS and CDR2 is FQNEAQ. Trimming took 5 bases from V and 6 from J; bases not matched to a gene: 6. The participants were between about 18 and 90 years old and came from fewer than 25 US areas. Sequencing used PBMCs or T cells enriched from blood (not recorded which). V usage is TRBV7-8 and J usage is TRBJ1-4; the match to TRBD1 covers 10 bases. The sequence derives from a man aged 30 to 39 who had recovered from COVID-19. The CDR3 sequence is CASSPDRGRDEKLFF. The CDR3 DNA reads as TGTGCCAGCAGCCCCGACAGGGGGCGCGATGAAAAACTGTTTTTT.